The next 12 T cell receptor beta chains were all read from a single sample in a study of OX40 agonist ivuxolimab in advanced cancers. Here immunoSEQ multiplex PCR was the method, and the copy in TCRdb shows in-frame clones only, minus some. The repertoire holds 45,000 to 55,000 clones, with 88% as singletons. The material sequenced was CD4+ or CD8+ T cells sorted from blood, taken in a trial of the OX40 agonist ivuxolimab. These receptors all come from an adult with an advanced solid tumor such as melanoma, head and neck, liver or kidney cancer.

This clone appeared a few times. The chain employs TRBV28 and TRBJ2-7; no firm D call. Trimming removed 6 bases at V and 1 base at J, with 10 bases between. From germline, CDR1 is MDHEN and CDR2 SYDVKM. The CDR3 contains 13 residues. Here the CDR3 reads CASRRGVSYEQYF. CDR3 sequence (DNA): TGTGCCAGCAGACGAGGTGTGTCCTACGAGCAGTACTTC.

V is TRBV7-2 and J is TRBJ1-6, with 9 bases identical to TRBD1. The CDR3 is 17 residues long. From germline, CDR1 is SGHTA and CDR2 FQGNSA. Trimming at V came to 5 bases and at J to 6 bases, leaving 11 bases not matched to a gene. DNA for the CDR3: TGTGCCAGCAGCGCAAGAACCGGGACAGGGACTAATTCACCCCTCCACTTT. This sequence encodes CASSARTGTGTNSPLHF.

In DNA, the CDR3 is TGTGCCAGCAGTTTATCTCCCAGAGCCCAAGAGACCCAGTACTTC. Translating gives CASSLSPRAQETQYF. The J gene is TRBJ2-5, the V gene TRBV27, with no clear D. This CDR3 is built from 15 residues. Germline lookup yields CDR1 MNHEY and CDR2 SMNVEV (reference sequence). V was clipped by 0 bases and J by 1 base, with 9 bases between them.

J is TRBJ2-1 and V is TRBV10-3; tentatively, D is TRBD1 (6 bases). The CDR3 is 13 amino acids. V was shortened by 2 bases and J by 9 bases, with 11 bases between the two germline ends. Germline CDR1 is ENHRY and CDR2 is SYGVKD. The CDR3 reads CAISEQGPGEQFF. CDR3 DNA: TGTGCCATCAGTGAGCAGGGGCCAGGTGAGCAGTTCTTC.

V is TRBV28 and J is TRBJ2-7; D is unclear. The CDR3 sequence is 14 residues long. The germline gives CDR1 MDHEN, CDR2 SYDVKM. V gave up 3 bases and J gave up 2 bases, with 11 bases separating them. Here the CDR3 reads CASSFISEAYEQYF. DNA of the CDR3: TGTGCCAGCAGTTTTATATCAGAAGCCTACGAGCAGTACTTC.

The chain combines TRBV7-9 with TRBJ2-7, with 11 nucleotides matching TRBD1. Trimming at V came to 0 bases and at J to 0 bases, leaving 4 bases not matched to a gene. The CDR3 loop spans 17 amino acids. Germline V gene sequence: CDR1 SEHNR, CDR2 FQNEAQ (reference sequence). CDR3 loop: CASSLAEGQGDSYEQYF. In nucleotides, the CDR3 is TGTGCCAGCAGCTTAGCAGAGGGACAGGGGGACTCCTACGAGCAGTACTTC.

The V gene is TRBV27, the J gene TRBJ1-1, with D uncertain. The CDR3 is 15 amino acids. With 5 bases removed from V and 0 bases from J, the gap between germline ends came to 13 bases. CDR1 and CDR2 from the germline V gene are MNHEY and SMNVEV (reference sequence). The CDR3 DNA reads as TGTGCCAGCAGTGACCGGACCGCAATGAACACTGAAGCTTTCTTT. This encodes CASSDRTAMNTEAFF.

The V gene is TRBV6-6, the J gene TRBJ2-5; 9 bases line up with TRBD1. This CDR3 is 16 amino acids long. The V and J ends lost 2 bases and 5 bases, in that order; junction bases with no gene match: 9. Germline loops: CDR1 MNHNY, CDR2 SVGAGI (reference sequence). This chain's CDR3 is CASSYNQQGARETQYF. CDR3 DNA: TGTGCCAGCAGTTACAACCAACAGGGGGCGCGGGAGACCCAGTACTTC.

The chain links TRBV9 to TRBJ2-7; 9 bases map to TRBD2. Unmatched junction bases numbered 10, after V lost 5 bases and J lost 4 bases. This CDR3 has 15 amino acids. Germline values: CDR1 SGDLS, CDR2 YYNGEE. The CDR3: CASSGGAGGPYEQYF. The CDR3 nucleotides are TGTGCCAGCAGTGGAGGGGCGGGAGGGCCGTACGAGCAGTACTTC.

V is TRBV7-9 and J is TRBJ1-3; TRBD1 aligns across 9 bases. Per germline, CDR1 SEHNR and CDR2 FQNEAQ (reference sequence). Trimming took 5 bases from V and 4 from J; bases not matched to a gene: 9. This CDR3 has 16 amino acids. As DNA, the CDR3 is TGTGCCAGCAGCGCGGGACAGGGTAAAGGAGGAAACACCATATATTTT. As protein: CASSAGQGKGGNTIYF.

The rearrangement joins TRBV4-2 to TRBJ2-7; D perhaps matches TRBD1 (5 bases). The V end was cut by 1 base, the J end by 3 bases, with 10 bases between. The CDR3 sequence is 14 residues long. Germline loops: CDR1 LGHNA, CDR2 YNFKEQ. For the CDR3, the DNA is TGTGCCAGCAGCCAAGCAGGGTCGGTCTACGAGCAGTACTTC. It specifies CASSQAGSVYEQYF.

V usage is TRBV7-2 and J usage is TRBJ2-7; possible D gene TRBD2, 5 bases. Germline V gene sequence: CDR1 SGHTA, CDR2 FQGNSA. This CDR3 has 13 amino acids. The V end lost 4 bases, the J end lost 8 bases, and 15 bases lay between the germline ends. CDR3 residues: CASSSGNGAQQYF. The DNA of the CDR3 is TGTGCCAGCAGCTCCGGGAACGGCGCCCAGCAGTACTTC.